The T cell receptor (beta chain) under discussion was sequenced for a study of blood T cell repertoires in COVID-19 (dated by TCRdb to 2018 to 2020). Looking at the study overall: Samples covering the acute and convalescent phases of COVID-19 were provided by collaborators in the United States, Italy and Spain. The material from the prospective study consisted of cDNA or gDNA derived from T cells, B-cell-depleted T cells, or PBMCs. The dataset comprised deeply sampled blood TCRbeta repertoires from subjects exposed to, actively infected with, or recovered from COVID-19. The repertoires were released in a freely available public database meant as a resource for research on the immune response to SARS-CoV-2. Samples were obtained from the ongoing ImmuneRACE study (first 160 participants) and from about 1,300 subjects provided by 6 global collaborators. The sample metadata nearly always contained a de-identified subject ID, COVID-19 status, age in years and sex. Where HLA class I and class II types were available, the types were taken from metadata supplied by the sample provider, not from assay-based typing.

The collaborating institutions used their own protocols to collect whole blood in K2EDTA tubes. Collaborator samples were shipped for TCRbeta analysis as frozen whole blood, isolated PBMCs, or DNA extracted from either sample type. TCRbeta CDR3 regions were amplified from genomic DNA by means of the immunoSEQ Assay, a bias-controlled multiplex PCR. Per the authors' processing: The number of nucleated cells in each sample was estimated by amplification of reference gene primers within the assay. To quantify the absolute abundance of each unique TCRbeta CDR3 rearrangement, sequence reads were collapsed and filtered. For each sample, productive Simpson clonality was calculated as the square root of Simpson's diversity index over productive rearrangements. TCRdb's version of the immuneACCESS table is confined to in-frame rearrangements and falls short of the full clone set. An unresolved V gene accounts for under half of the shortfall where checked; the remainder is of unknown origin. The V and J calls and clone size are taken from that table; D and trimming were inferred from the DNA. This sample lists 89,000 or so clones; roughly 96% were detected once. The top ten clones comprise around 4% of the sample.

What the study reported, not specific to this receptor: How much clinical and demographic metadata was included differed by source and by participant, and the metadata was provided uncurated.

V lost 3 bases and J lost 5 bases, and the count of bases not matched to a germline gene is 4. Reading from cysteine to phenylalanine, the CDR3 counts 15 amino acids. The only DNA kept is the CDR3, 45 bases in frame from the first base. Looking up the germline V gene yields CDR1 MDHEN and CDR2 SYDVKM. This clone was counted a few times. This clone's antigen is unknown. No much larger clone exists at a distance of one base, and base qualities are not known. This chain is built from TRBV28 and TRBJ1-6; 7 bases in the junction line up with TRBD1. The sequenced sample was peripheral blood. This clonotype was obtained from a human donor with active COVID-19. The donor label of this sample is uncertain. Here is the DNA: TGTGCCAGCAGTTTGTCCGGGACAGATAATTCACCCCTCCACTTT. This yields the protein CASSLSGTDNSPLHF.